This entry lists 30 T cell receptor beta chains sequenced from one sample in a study of shared clonotypes between healthy human individuals. Some clones are missing from TCRdb's copy, which holds only in-frame ones; the method was immunoSEQ multiplex PCR. Of some 2.3 million clones in the sample, over 85% were seen once. Material for sequencing was naive CD4+ T cells from PBMCs. Specified subset: CD45RA+ positively selected. All receptors come from a man younger than 35 in good health. Some clones in this sample may be carry-over from other donors' samples.

J is TRBJ2-3 and V is TRBV5-1; tentative D call: TRBD2 (6 bases). The CDR3 runs to 15 residues. Trimming removed 2 bases from V and 5 bases from J, with 15 bases in between. CDR1 SGHRS and CDR2 YFSETQ come from the germline V gene. The CDR3, as DNA: TGCGCCAGCAGCTTAAGCGGGTCCTGGGGAGATACGCAGTATTTT. Its translation: CASSLSGSWGDTQYF.

The CDR3 is CASSQSEGSEQYF. Written as DNA, the CDR3 is TGTGCCAGCAGTCAATCGGAAGGTAGCGAGCAGTACTTC. The genes are TRBV7-9 and TRBJ2-7; the D is unclear. Germline V gene lookup returns CDR1 SEHNR and CDR2 FQNEAQ (reference sequence). This CDR3 spans 13 amino acids. V was shortened by 6 bases and J by 6 bases, with 15 bases between the two germline ends. Full variable domain (rest looked up from reference TRBV7-9 and TRBJ2-7): DTGVSQNPRHKITKRGQNVTFRCDPISEHNRLYWYRQTLGQGPEFLTYFQNEAQLEKSRLLSDRFSAERPKGSFSTLEIQRTEQGDSAMYLCASSQSEGSEQYFGPGTRLTVT.

For this clone: This CDR3 is also generated by other DNA sequences in the sample. The chain carries TRBV5-1 and TRBJ1-3; D ambiguous. The CDR3 extends over 13 amino acids. Looked up from germline, CDR1 is SGHRS and CDR2 is YFSETQ. V lost 0 bases and J 4 bases, leaving 5 bases between the germline ends. CDR3 residues: CASSLGPGNTIYF. CDR3 coding DNA: TGCGCCAGCAGCTTGGGACCGGGAAACACCATATATTTT.

The J gene is TRBJ2-3, the V gene TRBV12-5; D possibly uses TRBD1 or TRBD2 (5 bases each). CDR1 is LGHNT and CDR2 is FRNRAP in the germline V gene. The CDR3 has 13 residues. V was clipped by 7 bases and J by 2 bases, with 10 bases between them. The CDR3 DNA sequence: TGTGCTAGTGCGGGGACCTACACAGATACGCAGTATTTT. Its protein is CASAGTYTDTQYF. The full variable domain, in which reference TRBV12-5 and TRBJ2-3 provide the parts outside the CDR3, is DARVTQTPRHKVTEMGQEVTMRCQPILGHNTVFWYRQTMMQGLELLAYFRNRAPLDDSGMPKDRFSAEMPDATLATLKIQPSEPRDSAVYFCASAGTYTDTQYFGPGTRLTVL.

This chain links TRBV7-9 with TRBJ2-6; tentatively, D is TRBD1 (5 bases). V dropped 6 bases and J dropped 2 bases, with 14 bases sitting between them. Looked up from germline, CDR1 is SEHNR and CDR2 is FQNEAQ (reference sequence). The CDR3 is made up of 16 amino acids. The CDR3 region has the DNA TGTGCCAGCAGTTCTCCAGGGTTTCCTGGGGCCAACGTCCTGACTTTC. This gives the protein CASSSPGFPGANVLTF.

V usage is TRBV7-9 and J usage is TRBJ2-5; TRBD1 might be the D (6 bases). The J call could be wrong; TRBJ2-7 is a better fit for the DNA end. CDR1 is SEHNR and CDR2 is FQNEAQ in the germline V gene (reference sequence). The CDR3 is 16 residues long. In DNA form, the CDR3 reads TGTGCCAGCAGCAGAACAGGGTCCGCAAGGCAGTACGAGCAGTACTTC. Protein sequence: CASSRTGSARQYEQYF.

The chain couples TRBV23-1 to TRBJ2-3, with D uncertain. TRBV23-1 is classed as an ORF, of uncertain function. The germline V and J ends were trimmed by 6 bases and 5 bases, with 9 bases remaining between them. This CDR3 comprises 12 residues. This CDR3 reads CASRQLRDTQYF. In DNA, the CDR3 is TGCGCCAGCAGGCAGTTAAGAGATACGCAGTATTTT.

The V call is TRBV13, the J call TRBJ2-7; 8 bases map to TRBD2. CDR1 and CDR2 from the germline V gene are PRHDT and FYEKMQ (reference sequence). The V gene end was trimmed by 6 bases and the J gene end by 3 bases; junction bases not matched to a gene: 7. The CDR3 runs 14 residues. The CDR3 sequence: CASSRSGSSYEQYF. CDR3 DNA: TGTGCCAGCAGTCGAAGCGGGAGTAGCTACGAGCAGTACTTC.

This chain links TRBV7-2 with TRBJ2-2; TRBD2 is a possible D gene (5 bases). The CDR3 is 15 residues long. Germline V lookup: CDR1 SGHTA, CDR2 FQGNSA. Trimming left V 3 bases short and J 4 bases short, with 12 bases between. CDR3 sequence: CASSFGQLGTGELFF. CDR3 bases: TGTGCCAGCAGCTTCGGTCAACTAGGCACCGGGGAGCTGTTTTTT. Full variable domain (rest looked up from reference TRBV7-2 and TRBJ2-2): GAGVSQSPSNKVTEKGKDVELRCDPISGHTALYWYRQSLGQGLEFLIYFQGNSAPDKSGLPSDRFSAERTGGSVSTLTIQRTQQEDSAVYLCASSFGQLGTGELFFGEGSRLTVL.

The V gene is TRBV15, the J gene TRBJ2-6; tentatively, D is TRBD1 or TRBD2 (6 bases each). Between the trimmed V and J ends, which lost 10 bases and 0 bases, there was a span of 13 bases. Looked up from germline, CDR1 is LNHNV and CDR2 is YYDKDF (reference sequence). This CDR3 has 15 residues. In nucleotides, the CDR3 is TGTGCCAGCGGGACACCCAGCTCTGGGGCCAACGTCCTGACTTTC. It yields the protein CASGTPSSGANVLTF. Full variable domain (rest looked up from reference TRBV15 and TRBJ2-6): DAMVIQNPRYQVTQFGKPVTLSCSQTLNHNVMYWYQQKSSQAPKLLFHYYDKDFNNEADTPDNFQSRRPNTSFCFLDIRSPGLGDTAMYLCASGTPSSGANVLTFGAGSRLTVL.

The rearrangement links TRBV15 to TRBJ1-2; tentatively, D is TRBD1 (6 bases). This CDR3 has 14 amino acids. The V end lost 0 bases, the J end lost 7 bases, and 12 bases lay between the germline ends. Germline-derived CDR1 and CDR2 are LNHNV and YYDKDF (reference sequence). The CDR3 loop reads CATSRDRGKGGYTF. DNA of the CDR3: TGTGCCACCAGCAGAGACAGGGGTAAAGGTGGCTACACCTTC.

This chain connects TRBV5-1 to TRBJ2-1; D tentatively reads TRBD1 or TRBD2 (5 bases each). CDR1 is SGHRS and CDR2 is YFSETQ in the germline V gene. The length of the CDR3 is 17 residues. Trimming stripped 0 bases from V and 8 bases from J, with 21 bases between. The CDR3: CASSLDASGTNSYEQFF. The CDR3 DNA reads as TGCGCCAGCAGCTTGGACGCGTCGGGGACCAATAGCTATGAGCAGTTCTTC.

The chain joins TRBV6-1 to TRBJ1-2; 7 nucleotides line up with TRBD1. CDR1 and CDR2 from the germline V gene are MNHNS and SASEGT. V lost 6 bases to trimming and J lost 1 base; unmatched junction nucleotides: 5. The CDR3 runs to 14 residues. CDR3 loop: CASRDRTLNYGYTF. CDR3 sequence (DNA): TGTGCCAGCAGGGACAGGACGCTTAACTATGGCTACACCTTC.

J is TRBJ2-1 and V is TRBV5-1; 12 nucleotides line up with TRBD2. Germline-derived CDR1 and CDR2 are SGHRS and YFSETQ. With 4 bases clipped from V and 0 bases from J, the junction kept 8 bases outside the gene matches. The CDR3 has 18 amino acids. This CDR3 is CASSPGLAGWASYNEQFF. Written as DNA, the CDR3 is TGCGCCAGCAGCCCGGGACTAGCGGGTTGGGCCTCCTACAATGAGCAGTTCTTC.

The CDR3 nucleotides are TGCGCCAGCAGCCTGGACAGGGACAGGGAGCAGTTCTTC. Protein: CASSLDRDREQFF. This chain links TRBV5-1 with TRBJ2-1; 8 bases match TRBD1. The trim removed 4 bases at V and 10 bases at J, leaving 7 bases unmatched. The CDR3 runs to 13 residues. Germline CDR1 and CDR2: SGHRS and YFSETQ.

This chain connects TRBV5-1 to TRBJ1-1; 7 bases agree with TRBD1. The germline CDR1 and CDR2 sequences are SGHRS and YFSETQ. The CDR3 contains 17 residues. V lost 7 bases to trimming and J lost 4 bases; unmatched junction nucleotides: 19. CDR3 DNA sequence: TGCGCCAGCTGCCCGTCAAATACCGGGACAGATGCCACTGAAGCTTTCTTT. Its protein product is CASCPSNTGTDATEAFF.

This clone was found once. The J gene is TRBJ1-5, the V gene TRBV9; D call uncertain. The ends were cut back, 0 bases at V and 3 bases at J, with 7 bases in the middle. The CDR3 sequence is 14 residues long. Looked up from germline, CDR1 is SGDLS and CDR2 is YYNGEE. As DNA, the CDR3 is TGTGCCAGCAGCGTAGCTGACTACAATCAGCCCCAGCATTTT. Translating it yields CASSVADYNQPQHF.

The chain is built from TRBV2 and TRBJ1-1; D is ambiguous. The V end was cut by 7 bases, the J end by 5 bases, with 17 bases between. The CDR3 consists of 14 residues. Germline assignment: CDR1 SNHLY and CDR2 FYNNEI. CDR3 DNA: TGTGCCAGCAAGGACGGACGGGGTAATACTGAAGCTTTCTTT. Protein sequence: CASKDGRGNTEAFF.

J is TRBJ1-2 and V is TRBV7-8, with a weak D call TRBD1 (6 bases). The V end was cut by 1 base, the J end by 6 bases, with 18 bases between. The CDR3 runs 16 residues. Germline V gene lookup returns CDR1 SGHVS and CDR2 FQNEAQ. CDR3 in amino acids: CASSLVAGGASDGYTF. The CDR3 DNA is TGTGCCAGCAGCTTAGTTGCGGGGGGCGCCTCCGATGGCTACACCTTC.

This clone was counted a single time. V gene TRBV27 combines with J gene TRBJ1-5; 11 positions match TRBD1. Trimming at V came to 6 bases and at J to 7 bases, leaving 14 bases not matched to a gene. The CDR3 length is 17 residues. The germline CDR1 and CDR2 sequences are MNHEY and SMNVEV (reference sequence). CDR3: CASSRDWGDRGRQPQHF. The DNA of the CDR3 is TGTGCCAGCAGCCGAGACTGGGGGGACAGGGGGAGACAGCCCCAGCATTTT.

The chain combines TRBV6-1 with TRBJ2-7; D ambiguous. Germline lookup yields CDR1 MNHNS and CDR2 SASEGT. The CDR3 loop spans 11 amino acids. V dropped 2 bases and J dropped 6 bases, with 5 bases sitting between them. The CDR3 is CASSELLEQYF. In nucleotides, the CDR3 is TGTGCCAGCAGTGAACTTCTCGAGCAGTACTTC.

The gene calls are TRBV7-2 and TRBJ2-3; D unresolved. The CDR3 contains 15 residues. Germline lookup yields CDR1 SGHTA and CDR2 FQGNSA. V lost 3 bases and J lost 6, with 16 bases in between. In DNA, the CDR3 is TGTGCCAGCAGCTTGGAAGCGCTTGGCTCCGATACGCAGTATTTT. Translated, it gives CASSLEALGSDTQYF.

The chain has TRBV5-1 and TRBJ1-5; tentative D call: TRBD1 (6 bases). CDR1 and CDR2 from the germline V gene are SGHRS and YFSETQ. V lost 0 bases to trimming and J lost 3 bases, with 13 bases between them. This CDR3 spans 16 amino acids. CDR3 loop: CASSLGPQGPNQPQHF. The CDR3 bases are TGCGCCAGCAGCTTGGGCCCACAGGGCCCCAATCAGCCCCAGCATTTT.

The chain links TRBV19 to TRBJ2-7, with D possibly being TRBD2 (6 bases). Germline CDR1 is LNHDA and CDR2 is SQIVND (reference sequence). This CDR3 spans 16 amino acids. V lost 5 bases and J lost 4, with 21 bases in between. The CDR3 coding sequence is TGTGCCAGTAGTCCAAACAAAGGGACTCACGTTTACGAGCAGTACTTC. Encoded protein: CASSPNKGTHVYEQYF.

V usage is TRBV5-8 and J usage is TRBJ1-5, with a weak D call TRBD1 (6 bases). V lost 4 bases to trimming and J lost 2 bases, with 19 bases between them. The CDR3 sequence is 17 residues long. Germline V gene lookup returns CDR1 SGHTS and CDR2 YDEGEE. CDR3 coding DNA: TGTGCCAGCAGCCACCTCCCCTCGGGGGGGCGCAATCAGCCCCAGCATTTT. It translates to CASSHLPSGGRNQPQHF.

With respect to this clone: Relative to the germline gene, one junction end is altered; a read error may explain this. The chain uses TRBV5-6 and TRBJ2-4, with a possible D match to TRBD2 (7 bases). The CDR3 contains 13 residues. CDR1 is SGHDT and CDR2 is YYEEEE in the germline V gene. DNA of the CDR3: TGTGCCAGCAGCTTGGCCAAACAGGGAGGGCCACACTTC. Protein: CASSLAKQGGPHF.

This chain joins TRBV4-1 and TRBJ2-3; TRBD2 agrees at 12 bases. V was clipped by 1 base and J by 5 bases; unmatched bases: 7. The CDR3 is 17 residues long. Germline V CDR1 and CDR2: MGHRA, YSYEKL. The CDR3 DNA sequence: TGCGCCAGCAGCCAAGTAGTCCTAGCGGGAGGGGTAGATACGCAGTATTTT. It yields the protein CASSQVVLAGGVDTQYF.

The chain joins TRBV6-6 to TRBJ2-3; D call uncertain. There are 13 residues in the CDR3. Trimming took off 7 bases at V and 6 bases at J, with 14 bases between the two ends. CDR1 is MNHNY and CDR2 is SVGAGI in the germline V gene (reference sequence). CDR3 amino acids: CASKGRLGDTQYF. The CDR3 DNA reads TGTGCCAGCAAGGGCCGGCTAGGCGATACGCAGTATTTT.

The chain employs TRBV7-2 and TRBJ2-2, with D possibly TRBD1 on 6 matching bases. The CDR3 is 15 residues long. The V end was cut by 5 bases, the J end by 4 bases, with 14 bases between. The germline CDR1 and CDR2 sequences are SGHTA and FQGNSA. The CDR3 DNA is TGTGCCAGCAGCACAGGGTACAGGGCCACCGGGGAGCTGTTTTTT. Translation gives CASSTGYRATGELFF.

The chain has TRBV29-1 and TRBJ1-2, with a possible D match to TRBD1 (5 bases). The V gene lost 6 bases and the J gene lost 4 bases, with 15 bases spanning the gap. This CDR3 region has 13 residues. Per the germline V gene, CDR1 is SQVTM and CDR2 is ANQGSEA. This CDR3 reads CSVGLDRGYGYTF. CDR3 nucleotide sequence: TGCAGCGTGGGCCTCGACAGAGGCTATGGCTACACCTTC. Full variable domain (rest looked up from reference TRBV29-1 and TRBJ1-2): SAVISQKPSRDICQRGTSLTIQCQVDSQVTMMFWYRQQPGQSLTLIATANQGSEATYESGFVIDKFPISRPNLTFSTLTVSNMSPEDSSIYLCSVGLDRGYGYTFGSGTRLTVV.